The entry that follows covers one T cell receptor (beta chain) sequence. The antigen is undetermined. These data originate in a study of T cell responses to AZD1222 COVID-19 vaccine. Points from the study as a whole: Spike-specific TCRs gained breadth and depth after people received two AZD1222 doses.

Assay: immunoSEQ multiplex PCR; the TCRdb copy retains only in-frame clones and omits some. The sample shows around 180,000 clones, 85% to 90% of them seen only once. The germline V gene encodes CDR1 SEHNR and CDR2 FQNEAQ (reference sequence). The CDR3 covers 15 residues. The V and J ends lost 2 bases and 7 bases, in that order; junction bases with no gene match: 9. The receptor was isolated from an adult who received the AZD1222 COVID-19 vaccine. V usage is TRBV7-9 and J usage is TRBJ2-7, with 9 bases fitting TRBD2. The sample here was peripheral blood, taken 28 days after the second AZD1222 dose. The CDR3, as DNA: TGTGCCAGCAGCTTACAAGCGGGGGGACTTCGGGAGCAGTACTTC. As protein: CASSLQAGGLREQYF.